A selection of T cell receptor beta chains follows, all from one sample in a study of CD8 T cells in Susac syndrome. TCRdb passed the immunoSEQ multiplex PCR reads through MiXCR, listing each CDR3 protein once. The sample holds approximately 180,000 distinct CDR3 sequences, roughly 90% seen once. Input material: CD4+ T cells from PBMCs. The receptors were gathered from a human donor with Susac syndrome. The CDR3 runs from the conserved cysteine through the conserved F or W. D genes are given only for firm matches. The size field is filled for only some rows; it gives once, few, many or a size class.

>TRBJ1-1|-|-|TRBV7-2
TGTGCCAGCACCCGCCAACCCACGAACACTGAAGCTTTCTTT
CASTRQPTNTEAFF
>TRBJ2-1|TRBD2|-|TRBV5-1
TGCGCCAGCAGCTTGTTCGGGCACAAGCGGGAGGGCAACAATGAGCAGTTCTTC
CASSLFGHKREGNNEQFF
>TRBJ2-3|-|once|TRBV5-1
TGCGCCAGCAGCTTGGTCGGGGAGCCGGAGAATACGCAGTATTTT
CASSLVGEPENTQYF
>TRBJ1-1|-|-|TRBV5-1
TGCGCCAGCAGCCTGGCGGGACGGAGTGAAGCTTTCTTT
CASSLAGRSEAFF
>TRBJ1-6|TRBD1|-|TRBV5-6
TGTGCCAGCAGCTTGACAGGGGTTCGTGATTCACCCCTCCACTTT
CASSLTGVRDSPLHF
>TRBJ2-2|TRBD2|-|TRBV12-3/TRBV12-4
TGTGCCAGCAGAACTAGCGGCTACACCGGGGAGCTGTTTTTT
CASRTSGYTGELFF
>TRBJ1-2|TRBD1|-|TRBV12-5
TGTGCTAGTGGTTCGACAGGGAGTCATGGCTACACCTTC
CASGSTGSHGYTF
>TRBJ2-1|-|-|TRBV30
TGTGCCTGGAGTATACGTCTTTACAATGAGCAGTTCTTC
CAWSIRLYNEQFF
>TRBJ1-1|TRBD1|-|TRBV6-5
TGTGCCAGCAGATATACAGGGGTGGCTGAAGCTTTCTTT
CASRYTGVAEAFF
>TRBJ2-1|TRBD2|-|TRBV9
TGTGCCAGCAGCGTAGCTAGCGGGGGTTACAATGAGCAGTTCTTC
CASSVASGGYNEQFF
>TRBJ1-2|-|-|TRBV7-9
TGTGCCAGCAGCTTAGCGAGGGGACCAAACTATGGCTACACCTTC
CASSLARGPNYGYTF
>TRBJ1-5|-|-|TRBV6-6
TGTGCCAGCAGTTGGTTTAACAATCAGCCCCAGCATTTT
CASSWFNNQPQHF
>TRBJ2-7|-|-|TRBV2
TGTGCCAGCCAAGCCACCTACGAGCAGTACTTC
CASQATYEQYF
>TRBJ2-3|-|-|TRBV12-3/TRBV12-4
TGTGCCAGCAGTTTTTACGGGGGTTCAGATACGCAGTATTTT
CASSFYGGSDTQYF
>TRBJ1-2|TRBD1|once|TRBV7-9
TGTGCCAGCAGCAGGAGGGCCCTAACAGGGGGCTTGGGCTACACCTTC
CASSRRALTGGLGYTF
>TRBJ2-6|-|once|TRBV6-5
TGTGCCAGCAGTTATTGGGACGGGTCTGGGGCCAACGTCCTGACTTTC
CASSYWDGSGANVLTF
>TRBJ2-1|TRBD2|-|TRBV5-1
TGCGCCAGCAGCTTGCATACTAGCGGCAATGAGCAGTTCTTC
CASSLHTSGNEQFF
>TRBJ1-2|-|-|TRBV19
TGTGCCAGTAGCAAGATAGACTATGGCTACACCTTC
CASSKIDYGYTF
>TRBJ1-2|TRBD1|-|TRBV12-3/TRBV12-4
TGTGCCAGCAGAGCGGACAGGGTAAATGGCTACACCTTC
CASRADRVNGYTF
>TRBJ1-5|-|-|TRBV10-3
TGTGCCATCAGTGAGTACTCCAATCAGCCCCAGCATTTT
CAISEYSNQPQHF
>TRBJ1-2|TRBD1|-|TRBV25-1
TGTGCCAGCACCGGGACAGGGTTTGACTATGGCTACACCTTC
CASTGTGFDYGYTF
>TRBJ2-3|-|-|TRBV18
TGTGCCAGCTCACCGCGGGATGGCGGGTACACAGATACGCAGTATTTT
CASSPRDGGYTDTQYF
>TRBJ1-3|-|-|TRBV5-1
TGCGCCAGCAGCTTGGCCCCCGGGAGGTCTGGAAACACCATATATTTT
CASSLAPGRSGNTIYF
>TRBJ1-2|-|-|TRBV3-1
TGTGCCAGCAGCCTCGAAGGGCCCTTCGGGAGTGGCTACACCTTC
CASSLEGPFGSGYTF
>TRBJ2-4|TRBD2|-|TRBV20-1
TGCAGTGCTAGAGGGCCCATGTCTAGCGGGGGAACCCTAGCCAAAAACATTCAGTACTTC
CSARGPMSSGGTLAKNIQYF
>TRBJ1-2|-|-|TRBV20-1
TGCAGTGCTATAACCGAAAGCTATGGCTACACCTTC
CSAITESYGYTF
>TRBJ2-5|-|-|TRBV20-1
TGCAGTGCCAAAACCAACCAAGAGACCCAGTACTTC
CSAKTNQETQYF
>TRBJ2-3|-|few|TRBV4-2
TGTGCCAGCAGCCAGGGTAAAGCAGATACGCAGTATTTT
CASSQGKADTQYF
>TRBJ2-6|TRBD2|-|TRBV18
TGTGCCAGCTCACCGGGCGGGAGCTCTGGGGCCAACGTCCTGACTTTC
CASSPGGSSGANVLTF
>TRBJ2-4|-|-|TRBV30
TGTGCCTGGAGCCAGGGGCCAGCCAAAAACATTCAGTACTTC
CAWSQGPAKNIQYF
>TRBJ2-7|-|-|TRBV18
TGTGCCAGCTCACCACCGGGGGGGCCGTACGAGCAGTACTTC
CASSPPGGPYEQYF
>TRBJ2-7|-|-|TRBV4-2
TGTGCCAGCAGCCAACCTGGGGGGCGAAGCCACGAGCAGTACTTC
CASSQPGGRSHEQYF
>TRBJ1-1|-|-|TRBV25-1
TGTGCCAGCAGTGTAGGTCTATATGAAGCTTTCTTT
CASSVGLYEAFF
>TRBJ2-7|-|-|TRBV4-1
TGCGCCAGCAGCCAAACGACAGGCTCGATCTCCTACGAGCAGTACTTC
CASSQTTGSISYEQYF
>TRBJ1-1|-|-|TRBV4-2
TGTGCCAGCAGCCAAGGACACTCAGTCACTGAAGCTTTCTTT
CASSQGHSVTEAFF
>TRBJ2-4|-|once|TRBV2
TGTGCCAGCAAGACAGACATTCAGTACTTC
CASKTDIQYF
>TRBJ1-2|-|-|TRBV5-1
TGCGCCAGCAGCTTGGCCGAAGCCTCAGGATCAAACTATGGCTACACCTTC
CASSLAEASGSNYGYTF
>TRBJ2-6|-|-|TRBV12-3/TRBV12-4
TGTGCCACCACCCTGGGGAGGTACCAATCTGGGGCCAACGTCCTGACTTTC
CATTLGRYQSGANVLTF
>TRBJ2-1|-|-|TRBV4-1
TGCGCCAGCAGATTGATTACCGGGACTCAACCCGACTACAATGAGCAGTTCTTC
CASRLITGTQPDYNEQFF
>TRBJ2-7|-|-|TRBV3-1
TGTGCCAGCAGCCAAGTGGGGAACGAGCAGTACTTC
CASSQVGNEQYF
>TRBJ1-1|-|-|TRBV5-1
TGCGCCAGCAGCTCTCCGACCGGCCACACTGAAGCTTTCTTT
CASSSPTGHTEAFF
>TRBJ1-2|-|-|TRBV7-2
TGTGCCAGCAGCCATCCGAGTAGGGAGACGTTTCTCATCTTC
CASSHPSRETFLIF
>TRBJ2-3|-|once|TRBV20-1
TGCAGTGCTACGGACATCGGAGTAGGAGATACGCAGTATTTT
CSATDIGVGDTQYF
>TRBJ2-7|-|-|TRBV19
TGTGCCAGTAGTATAAAGAGACAGTCCTACGAGCAGTACTTC
CASSIKRQSYEQYF
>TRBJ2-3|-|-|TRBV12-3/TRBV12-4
TGTGCCAGCAGTCCCGGGTCGCAAAGCGGGCCCAGCACAGATACGCAGTATTTT
CASSPGSQSGPSTDTQYF
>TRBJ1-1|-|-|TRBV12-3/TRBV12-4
TGTGCCAGCAGTTTTATTGGGGAGAGAGCTGAAGCTTTCTTT
CASSFIGERAEAFF
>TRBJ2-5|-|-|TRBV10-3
TGTGCCATCAGTCGACAGGGAGGGGAGACCCAGTACTTC
CAISRQGGETQYF
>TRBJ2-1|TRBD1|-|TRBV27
TGTGCCAGCTACCGCAATACAGGGGCGTATGGTGAGCAGTTCTTC
CASYRNTGAYGEQFF
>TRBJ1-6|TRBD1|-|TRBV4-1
TGCGCCAGCAGCCTTACCGGGACAGAAAATTCACCCCTCCACTTT
CASSLTGTENSPLHF
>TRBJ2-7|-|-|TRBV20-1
TGCAGTGCTAGGGTTGCGGGGGCAAACGAGCAGTACTTC
CSARVAGANEQYF
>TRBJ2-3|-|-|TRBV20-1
TGCAGTGCTAGACGCCCCGGGCGCCCCAGCACAGATACGCAGTATTTT
CSARRPGRPSTDTQYF
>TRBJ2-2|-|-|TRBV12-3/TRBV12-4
TGTGCCAGCAGTCCCCCGGCCGGGGAGCTGTTTTTT
CASSPPAGELFF
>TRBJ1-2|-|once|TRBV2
TGTGCCAGCGGCTTGAGGTTGGCCTACGGCTACACCTTC
CASGLRLAYGYTF
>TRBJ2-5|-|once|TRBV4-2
TGTGCCAGCAGCTCCCCGACTGGGGGACAAGAGACCCAGTACTTC
CASSSPTGGQETQYF
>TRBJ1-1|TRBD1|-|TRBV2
TGTGCCAGCAGTCCGGGACAGGGGTGGACTGAAGCTTTCTTT
CASSPGQGWTEAFF
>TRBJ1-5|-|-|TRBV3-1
TGTGCCAGCAGCCAAGGATACGGGGGCGCGGGCAATCAGCCCCAGCATTTT
CASSQGYGGAGNQPQHF
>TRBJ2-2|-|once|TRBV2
TGTGCCAGCAGTGAACTCGGGTTCGCGAACACCGGGGAGCTGTTTTTT
CASSELGFANTGELFF